These 28 T cell receptor beta chains originate from one sample sequenced in a study of siplizumab effects on memory and regulatory T cells. Libraries were prepared by immunoSEQ multiplex PCR; TCRdb keeps only in-frame clonotypes and omits some of them. The sample records more than 50,000 clones, approximately 93% being singletons. Material: CD8+ T cells sorted from blood. These receptors were obtained from a human donor in good health.

The V and J genes are TRBV7-6 and TRBJ2-1; no clear D gene. CDR1 and CDR2 from the germline V gene are SGHVS and FNYEAQ. The V end lost 5 bases, the J end lost 8 bases, and 16 bases lay between the germline ends. CDR3 length equals 14 residues. CDR3 sequence (DNA): TGTGCCAGCAGCCCCCGCCCTAGGAACGATGAGCAGTTCTTC. This translates into CASSPRPRNDEQFF.

The chain carries TRBV9 and TRBJ2-7, with 10 bases aligning to TRBD2. CDR3 length: 16 amino acids. CDR1 SGDLS and CDR2 YYNGEE come from the germline V gene. The V segment lost 4 bases and the J segment 4 bases; nucleotides outside the gene matches: 11. Here the CDR3 reads CASSSTEREGGYEQYF. The CDR3 nucleotides read TGTGCCAGCAGCTCCACAGAGCGGGAGGGGGGGTACGAGCAGTACTTC.

Here the CDR3 DNA reads TGTGCCAGCAGCTTAGTCGGGGACAGAAGCAATGAGCAGTTCTTC. Its protein product is CASSLVGDRSNEQFF. V gene TRBV7-9 combines with J gene TRBJ2-1; 7 bases map to TRBD1. V lost 1 base, J lost 6 bases, and 6 bases stayed unmatched. CDR1 SEHNR and CDR2 FQNEAQ come from the germline V gene (reference sequence). The CDR3 is 15 amino acids.

This rearrangement joins TRBV5-5 to TRBJ1-2; TRBD1 matches 10 bases. V dropped 4 bases and J dropped 4; count of bases not matched to a gene: 7. Germline CDR1 and CDR2: SGHKS and YYEKEE (reference sequence). The CDR3 has 15 amino acids. CDR3 amino acids: CASSPARTGGYGYTF. The CDR3, as DNA: TGTGCCAGCAGCCCCGCTAGGACAGGGGGCTATGGCTACACCTTC.

This sequence joins TRBV5-8 and TRBJ2-3, with 8 nucleotides matching TRBD1. J gave up 1 base and V 4 bases, and 2 bases lay outside the gene matches. The CDR3 consists of 14 residues. Germline lookup yields CDR1 SGHTS and CDR2 YDEGEE. CDR3 in amino acids: CASSPGQGTDTQYF. Written as DNA, the CDR3 is TGTGCCAGCAGCCCGGGACAGGGCACAGATACGCAGTATTTT.

The J gene is TRBJ2-7, the V gene TRBV27, with D unresolved. The CDR3 length is 13 residues. Germline CDR1 MNHEY, CDR2 SMNVEV (reference sequence). Trimming shortened V by 5 bases and J by 1 base, and 9 bases separated the two germline ends. For the CDR3, the DNA is TGTGCCAGCAGTCCCTTCGAGTCCTACGAGCAGTACTTC. Protein: CASSPFESYEQYF.

DNA for the CDR3: TGTGCCACCAGCAGGGGGGGGACGGCGAACACTGAAGCTTTCTTT. The encoded protein is CATSRGGTANTEAFF. The chain recombines TRBV15 with TRBJ1-1, with D perhaps TRBD1 (5 bases). Per germline, CDR1 LNHNV and CDR2 YYDKDF (reference sequence). Deletions cut 3 bases from V and 1 base from J, with 12 bases between. This CDR3 region has 15 residues.

The rearrangement joins TRBV29-1 to TRBJ2-1, with 8 bases matching TRBD2. CDR1 SQVTM and CDR2 ANQGSEA come from the germline V gene. J lost 0 bases, V lost 5 bases, and 3 bases had no gene match. The CDR3 runs to 14 residues. The DNA for the CDR3 is TGCAGCGTTAGCGGGAGAGACTCCTACAATGAGCAGTTCTTC. Translated: CSVSGRDSYNEQFF.

J is TRBJ2-1 and V is TRBV6-1; D unclear. This CDR3 is built from 10 residues. Trimming stripped 4 bases from V and 6 bases from J, with 1 base between. CDR1 and CDR2 (germline): MNHNS, SASEGT. The CDR3 reads CASSANEQFF. The DNA of the CDR3 is TGTGCCAGCAGTGCCAATGAGCAGTTCTTC.

This chain uses TRBV5-6 with TRBJ1-1; D may be TRBD1 (6 bases). The CDR3 consists of 18 residues. The germline V gene encodes CDR1 SGHDT and CDR2 YYEEEE. With 0 bases removed from V and 0 bases from J, the gap between germline ends came to 18 bases. CDR3: CASSLAGGRGGVNTEAFF. The CDR3 DNA sequence: TGTGCCAGCAGCTTGGCCGGCGGCAGGGGAGGAGTGAACACTGAAGCTTTCTTT.

This chain joins TRBV27 and TRBJ2-1, with TRBD1 matching over 7 bases. CDR1 is MNHEY, CDR2 SMNVEV, per germline (reference sequence). CDR3 length: 12 amino acids. Unmatched junction bases numbered 4, after V lost 5 bases and J lost 9 bases. The CDR3 bases are TGTGCCAGCAGTACCAGGGACAGTGAGCAGTTCTTC. As protein: CASSTRDSEQFF.

The rearrangement links TRBV6-5 to TRBJ2-1; D might be TRBD1 or TRBD2, each matching 5 bases. CDR3 length equals 11 residues. V was trimmed by 4 bases and J by 9 bases, leaving 7 bases between them. In germline, CDR1 is MNHEY, CDR2 SVGAGI. The CDR3 nucleotides are TGTGCCAGCAGTTCCGGGACTGAGCAGTTCTTC. Encoded protein: CASSSGTEQFF.

The gene calls are TRBV7-9 and TRBJ1-2; D is possibly TRBD1 (6 bases). CDR3 length: 17 amino acids. Trimming left V 1 base short and J 2 bases short, with 17 bases between. Germline CDR1 reads SEHNR; CDR2 reads FQNEAQ (reference sequence). DNA of the CDR3: TGTGCCAGCAGCTTAGAGGGTCGGGGGGCGCGGAACTATGGCTACACCTTC. Its protein product is CASSLEGRGARNYGYTF.

The gene calls are TRBV9 and TRBJ2-3, with a possible D match to TRBD2 (6 bases). Germline CDR1 and CDR2: SGDLS and YYNGEE. Trimming removed 0 bases from V and 4 bases from J, with 9 bases in between. This CDR3 is built from 14 residues. The CDR3 reads CASSVGSGADTQYF. CDR3 coding DNA: TGTGCCAGCAGCGTAGGGTCGGGGGCAGATACGCAGTATTTT.

The chain carries TRBV5-1 and TRBJ2-3; possible D gene TRBD1, 6 bases. Per the germline V gene, CDR1 is SGHRS and CDR2 is YFSETQ. CDR3 size: 11 residues. V dropped 7 bases and J dropped 4 bases, with 7 bases sitting between them. CDR3 nucleotides: TGCGCCAGCTGGGGGCCAGATACGCAGTATTTT. It encodes CASWGPDTQYF.

This chain links TRBV28 with TRBJ1-5; D uncertain. Germline V gives CDR1 MDHEN, CDR2 SYDVKM. The CDR3 loop spans 18 amino acids. Deletions cut 3 bases from V and 2 bases from J, with 20 bases between. The CDR3 DNA follows: TGTGCCAGCAGTTTCGGTCTTGTGTTGGGGTTGGGCAATCAGCCCCAGCATTTT. Translating gives CASSFGLVLGLGNQPQHF.

The chain employs TRBV28 and TRBJ2-5, with TRBD2 matching over 10 bases. Per germline, CDR1 MDHEN and CDR2 SYDVKM. The length of the CDR3 is 14 residues. Germline trimming cut 6 bases from V and 1 base from J; bases unmatched to any gene: 2. CDR3 DNA: TGTGCCAGCAGGACTAGCGGGCTCCAAGAGACCCAGTACTTC. Translated, it gives CASRTSGLQETQYF.

This clone was seen just once. This rearrangement joins TRBV9 to TRBJ2-7, with unresolved D. In germline, CDR1 is SGDLS, CDR2 YYNGEE. The CDR3 extends over 14 amino acids. Trimming cost V 1 base and J 5 bases, with 13 bases left between them. In DNA form, the CDR3 reads TGTGCCAGCAGCGTATATGGCGGTCAGGACGAGCAGTACTTC. It yields the protein CASSVYGGQDEQYF.

The chain couples TRBV2 to TRBJ1-5, with a tentative D call TRBD1 (6 bases). The germline V and J ends were trimmed by 3 bases and 6 bases, with 18 bases remaining between them. The germline V gene encodes CDR1 SNHLY and CDR2 FYNNEI. The CDR3 runs 16 residues. CDR3 in amino acids: CASSEGGAYKVQPQHF. CDR3 nucleotides: TGTGCCAGCAGTGAGGGGGGGGCCTACAAGGTTCAGCCCCAGCATTTT. Full variable domain (missing parts from reference TRBV2 and TRBJ1-5): EPEVTQTPSHQVTQMGQEVILRCVPISNHLYFYWYRQILGQKVEFLVSFYNNEISEKSEIFDDQFSVERPDGSNFTLKIRSTKLEDSAMYFCASSEGGAYKVQPQHFGDGTRLSIL.

The chain combines TRBV10-3 with TRBJ1-5, with D uncertain. V lost 6 bases and J lost 5, with 14 bases in between. The length of the CDR3 is 14 residues. Germline CDR1 reads ENHRY; CDR2 reads SYGVKD. Written as DNA, the CDR3 is TGTGCCATCAGCCCGACCGGAGATGATCAGCCCCAGCATTTT. Its translation is CAISPTGDDQPQHF.

The rearrangement joins TRBV4-2 to TRBJ1-2; no definite D call. The germline V gene has CDR1 LGHNA and CDR2 YNFKEQ. The CDR3 length is 12 residues. V lost 1 base and J 8 bases, leaving 8 bases between the germline ends. The DNA for the CDR3 is TGTGCCAGCAGCCAAGTTGGCGGCGGCTACACCTTC. It translates to CASSQVGGGYTF.

The chain has TRBV28 and TRBJ1-2; weak D call: TRBD1 (5 bases). The V gene lost 2 bases and the J gene lost 3 bases, with 13 bases spanning the gap. The CDR3 runs 15 residues. Germline V CDR1 and CDR2: MDHEN, SYDVKM. DNA for the CDR3: TGTGCCAGCAGTTTAGGGGGTCAGACGTACTATGGCTACACCTTC. This translates into CASSLGGQTYYGYTF.

The rearrangement uses TRBV2 and TRBJ1-1, with 10 nucleotides matching TRBD1. CDR1 and CDR2 from the germline V gene are SNHLY and FYNNEI. Trimming cost V 6 bases and J 0 bases; bases outside gene matches: 4. The CDR3 is 15 residues long. The CDR3 sequence is CASRGDRGLNTEAFF. Here the CDR3 DNA reads TGTGCCAGCAGAGGGGACAGGGGACTGAACACTGAAGCTTTCTTT.

This clone occurred a few times. The chain uses TRBV9 and TRBJ1-3; TRBD1 aligns across 7 bases. With 3 bases clipped from V and 4 bases from J, the junction kept 10 bases outside the gene matches. The CDR3 runs to 16 residues. CDR1 and CDR2 (germline): SGDLS, YYNGEE. CDR3 DNA sequence: TGTGCCAGCAGCGGCAATACGGGGACAGAAGGAAACACCATATATTTT. Protein: CASSGNTGTEGNTIYF.

This chain uses TRBV5-4 with TRBJ1-1; D is ambiguous. Trimming cost V 2 bases and J 4 bases, with 9 bases left between them. The CDR3 sequence is 13 residues long. Germline V CDR1 and CDR2: SGHNT, YYREEE (reference sequence). For the CDR3, the DNA is TGTGCCAGCAGCTTAAAACACGGCACTGAAGCTTTCTTT. Protein: CASSLKHGTEAFF. The whole variable domain, filled in from reference TRBV5-4 and TRBJ1-1, reads ETGVTQSPTHLIKTRGQQVTLRCSSQSGHNTVSWYQQALGQGPQFIFQYYREEENGRGNFPPRFSGLQFPNYSSELNVNALELDDSALYLCASSLKHGTEAFFGQGTRLTVV.

This clone was counted between two and nine times. The chain has TRBV19 and TRBJ1-1; TRBD1 might be the D (6 bases). Per the germline V gene, CDR1 is LNHDA and CDR2 is SQIVND (reference sequence). The CDR3 length is 14 residues. Trimming pared 3 bases from V and 4 bases from J, leaving 12 bases between. In DNA form, the CDR3 reads TGTGCCAGTAGTATGGCTTCACAGGGCACTGAAGCTTTCTTT. Its protein product is CASSMASQGTEAFF.

This clone was counted only a few times. This rearrangement joins TRBV27 to TRBJ2-1; D possibly uses TRBD1 or TRBD2 (5 bases each). The CDR3 runs to 17 residues. V was shortened by 0 bases and J by 2 bases, with 14 bases between the two germline ends. Germline lookup yields CDR1 MNHEY and CDR2 SMNVEV (reference sequence). As DNA, the CDR3 is TGTGCCAGCAGTTTATCTATGGGGGAGTCTGCCTACAATGAGCAGTTCTTC. The encoded protein is CASSLSMGESAYNEQFF.

The chain combines TRBV7-3 with TRBJ2-7, with D tentatively TRBD1 (6 bases). Trimming pared 5 bases from V and 2 bases from J, leaving 19 bases between. The germline V gene encodes CDR1 SGHTA and CDR2 FQGTGA. CDR3 length: 16 amino acids. CDR3 bases: TGTGCCAGCAGCAAGGGCGGACAGCACCCCCCCTACGAGCAGTACTTC. The encoded protein is CASSKGGQHPPYEQYF.